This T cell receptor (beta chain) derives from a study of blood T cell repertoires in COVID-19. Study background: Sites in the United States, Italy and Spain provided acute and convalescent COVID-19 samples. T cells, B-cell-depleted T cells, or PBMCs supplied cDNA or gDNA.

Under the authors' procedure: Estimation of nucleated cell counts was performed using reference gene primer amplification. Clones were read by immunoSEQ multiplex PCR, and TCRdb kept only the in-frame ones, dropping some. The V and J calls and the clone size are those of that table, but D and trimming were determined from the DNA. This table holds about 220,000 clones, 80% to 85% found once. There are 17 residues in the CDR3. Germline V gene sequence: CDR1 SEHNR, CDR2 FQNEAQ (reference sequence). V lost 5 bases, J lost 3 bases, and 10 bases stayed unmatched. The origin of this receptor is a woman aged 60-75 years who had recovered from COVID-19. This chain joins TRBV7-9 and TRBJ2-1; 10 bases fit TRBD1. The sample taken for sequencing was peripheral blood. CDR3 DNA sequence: TGTGCCAGCAGCCCGACCCAGGGACAGGGGAACTACAATGAGCAGTTCTTC. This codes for CASSPTQGQGNYNEQFF.